This T cell receptor beta chain was sequenced during a study of T-cell memory formation after mild COVID-19. The V and J ends lost 1 base and 10 bases respectively, with 14 bases between them. This CDR3 spans 15 amino acids. Germline CDR1 reads LGHDT; CDR2 reads YNNKEL (reference sequence). A note on this clonotype: Its specificity is unknown.

TCR alpha and TCR beta cDNA libraries carrying sample barcodes and UMIs came from 5'RACE with constant-segment primers. TCRdb re-derived calls from the 5' RACE reads in MiXCR, one entry per CDR3 protein. Here the sample spans a few hundred thousand distinct CDR3 sequences, more than 15% being singletons. Broader study findings: Pre-infection memory already had some responding clones, implying cross-reactive memory joined. Contracting clones, day 15 to 85, had balanced CD4/CD8, and later expanders favored CD4+.

The sequencing sample was made of PBMCs or a T cell subset sorted from them (not recorded which). This receptor was taken from a man between 18 and 35 years old who had mild COVID-19 (a few samples of this study predate the infection). Cell type and time point are not known. V usage is TRBV3-1 and J usage is TRBJ1-6; possibly TRBD1 for D (5 bases). The DNA of the CDR3 is TGTGCCAGCAGCCAAGCATGGGGCCAAGGGTCACCCCTCCACTTT. Encoded protein: CASSQAWGQGSPLHF. The whole variable domain, filled in from reference TRBV3-1 and TRBJ1-6, reads DTAVSQTPKYLVTQMGNDKSIKCEQNLGHDTMYWYKQDSKKFLKIMFSYNNKELIINETVPNRFSPKSPDKAHLNLHINSLELGDSAVYFCASSQAWGQGSPLHFGNGTRLTVT.